The 6 T cell receptor beta chains reported below all come from one sample, sequenced in a study of blood T cell repertoires in COVID-19 (dated by TCRdb to the early 2020s). The receptor library was made with the immunoSEQ multiplex PCR assay. This immuneACCESS table, as held by TCRdb, lists in-frame sequences with V and J called but not all clones. Of the missing ones, under half trace to an unresolved V gene in checked studies; the others have no known cause. The sample includes about 160,000 clones, with about 85% observed a single time. The ten top clones hold roughly 1.1% of the sample. Sample: peripheral blood. These receptor sequences come from a man in his sixties who had recovered from COVID-19.

V gene TRBV12-5 combines with J gene TRBJ2-1; 8 bases are shared with TRBD1. Germline CDR1 is LGHNT and CDR2 is FRNRAP. Trimming cost V 0 bases and J 6 bases; bases outside gene matches: 10. The CDR3 has 17 residues. CDR3 protein: CASGLVIGQGMGNEQFF. Here the CDR3 DNA reads TGTGCTAGTGGTTTGGTAATCGGACAGGGTATGGGCAATGAGCAGTTCTTC.

The genes are TRBV11-2 and TRBJ1-3, with unresolved D. Germline values: CDR1 SGHAT, CDR2 FQNNGV. This CDR3 region has 15 residues. V was pared by 1 base and J by 5 bases, with 12 bases between. The CDR3 is CASSLAPGGRNTIYF. The CDR3 coding sequence is TGTGCCAGCAGCTTAGCCCCGGGAGGTCGAAACACCATATATTTT.

V usage is TRBV15 and J usage is TRBJ1-1; a possible D gene is TRBD1 (6 bases). CDR3 size: 14 residues. V lost 5 bases to trimming and J lost 1 base, with 11 bases between them. The germline V gene encodes CDR1 LNHNV and CDR2 YYDKDF (reference sequence). The CDR3 spells CATSRQGSNTEAFF. Written as DNA, the CDR3 is TGTGCCACCAGCCGGCAGGGGTCGAACACTGAAGCTTTCTTT.

The V gene is TRBV7-6, the J gene TRBJ1-6; 7 bases are a match to TRBD1. V was clipped by 6 bases and J by 7 bases; unmatched bases: 9. This CDR3 is 15 amino acids long. CDR1 is SGHVS, CDR2 FNYEAQ, per germline. CDR3 nucleotide sequence: TGTGCCAGCAGTCAAACGGGACAGCCCAATTCACCCCTCCACTTT. Protein: CASSQTGQPNSPLHF.

CDR3 region: CATSDSAGAGFINEQFF. DNA for the CDR3: TGTGCCACCAGTGATTCAGCGGGGGCCGGTTTCATCAATGAGCAGTTCTTC. The V call is TRBV24-1, the J call TRBJ2-1; 8 bases map to TRBD2. V lost 2 bases, J lost 6 bases, and 11 bases stayed unmatched. The length of the CDR3 is 17 residues. The germline gives CDR1 KGHDR, CDR2 SFDVKD.

V gene TRBV7-2 combines with J gene TRBJ2-7, with TRBD1 identical over 7 bases. The CDR3 totals 15 residues. J gave up 0 bases and V 4 bases, and 6 bases lay outside the gene matches. Germline-derived CDR1 and CDR2 are SGHTA and FQGNSA. CDR3 region: CASSSETGTSYEQYF. The CDR3 DNA reads as TGTGCCAGCAGCTCAGAGACAGGGACCTCCTACGAGCAGTACTTC.